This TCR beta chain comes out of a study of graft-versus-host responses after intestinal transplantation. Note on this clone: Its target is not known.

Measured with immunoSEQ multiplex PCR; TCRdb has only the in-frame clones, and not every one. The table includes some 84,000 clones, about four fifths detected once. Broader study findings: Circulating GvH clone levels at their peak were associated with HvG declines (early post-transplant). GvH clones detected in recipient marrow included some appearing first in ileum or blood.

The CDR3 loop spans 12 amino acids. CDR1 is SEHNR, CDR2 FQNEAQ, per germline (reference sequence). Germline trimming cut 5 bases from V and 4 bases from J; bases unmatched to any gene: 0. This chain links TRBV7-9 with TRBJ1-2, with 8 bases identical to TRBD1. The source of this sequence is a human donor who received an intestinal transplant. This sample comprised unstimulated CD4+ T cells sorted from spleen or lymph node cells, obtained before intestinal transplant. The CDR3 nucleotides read TGTGCCAGCAGCACAGGGGGCTATGGCTACACCTTC. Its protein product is CASSTGGYGYTF. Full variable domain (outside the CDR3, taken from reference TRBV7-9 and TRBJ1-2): DTGVSQNPRHKITKRGQNVTFRCDPISEHNRLYWYRQTLGQGPEFLTYFQNEAQLEKSRLLSDRFSAERPKGSFSTLEIQRTEQGDSAMYLCASSTGGYGYTFGSGTRLTVV.